The source of this T cell receptor (beta chain) is a study of blood T cell repertoires in COVID-19. Study-wide context: Acute and convalescent COVID-19 specimens originated in the United States, Italy and Spain. Sources were T cells, B-cell-depleted T cells, or PBMCs; the material itself was cDNA or gDNA.

The CDR3 spans 15 residues. J was trimmed by 1 base and V by 4 bases; bases with no gene match: 6. From germline, CDR1 is SGHDN and CDR2 FVKESK. The repertoire was sequenced with immunoSEQ multiplex PCR; TCRdb's copy has only in-frame clones and lacks some. The sample records fewer than 200,000 clones, approximately 79% being singletons. The gene calls are TRBV14 and TRBJ2-7, with 8 nucleotides matching TRBD2. This clonotype was sampled from a woman aged 80 or over with acute or convalescent COVID-19. The sequenced sample was peripheral blood. This CDR3 is CASSLGLAFSYEQYF. In nucleotides, the CDR3 is TGTGCCAGCAGCCTCGGACTAGCTTTTTCCTACGAGCAGTACTTC.